The sequence of this TCR beta chain was determined in a study of blood T cell repertoires in COVID-19. Whole-study context: Some COVID-19 samples were acute and others convalescent; all came from the United States, Italy and Spain.

Per the original data handling: Estimated nucleated cell counts came from reference gene primer amplification. TCRdb's copy holds only in-frame clones and misses some; the assay was immunoSEQ multiplex PCR. The DNA was the basis for D and trimming; V, J and clone size are from that table. This sample has 200,000 to 300,000 clones, with about 83% found just once. The V end was cut by 3 bases, the J end by 5 bases, with 16 bases between. The CDR3 runs 15 residues. Germline assignment: CDR1 KGHSH and CDR2 LQKENI. The V call is TRBV18, the J call TRBJ1-2; D possibly corresponds to TRBD1 (5 bases). Input material: peripheral blood. The source is a human donor in a cohort sampled during active COVID-19. In DNA form, the CDR3 reads TGTGCCAGCTCACCCGGAGACAGATCTTGGTATGGCTACACCTTC. It encodes CASSPGDRSWYGYTF.